The 15 T cell receptor beta chains reported below all come from one sample, sequenced in a study of human T cells and chemical hapten exposure (dated by TCRdb to about 2021). Receptor amplification or capture employed RACE. TCRdb records NextSeq 500 as the sequencer. The public reads were reprocessed in TCRdb via fastp at Q25 and MiXCR, keeping in-frame beta chains. Under each unique CDR3 protein, matching rows form one entry showing the most common genes and DNA. This sample is represented by about 340,000 distinct CDR3 sequences; under 8% of them were singletons. The top ten constitute about 8% of the sample. What this sample's time point label stands for: patch test 1, 2 weeks after DPC sensitization. The sample's treatment or condition, from its label and the paper: therapeutic diphenylcyclopropenone sensitization with weekly scalp DPC. Sequencing used whole blood, obtained in connection with sensitization to the hapten diphenylcyclopropenone (DPC). These TCRs come from a woman aged 18 to 35 with alopecia areata. Some clones in this sample may be carry-over from other donors' samples.

This clonotype occurred a few times. The V gene is TRBV2, the J gene TRBJ2-3; D gene uncertain. Germline V lookup: CDR1 SNHLY, CDR2 FYNNEI. CDR3 length: 16 amino acids. Deletions cut 0 bases from V and 6 bases from J, with 16 bases between. CDR3 bases: TGTGCCAGCAGTGAAGCGCTTCGGCTAGAAGGTGATACGCAGTATTTT. As protein: CASSEALRLEGDTQYF.

This clonotype was seen ten or more times. The CDR3 loop is CASSQVVATGLTNEKLFF. In DNA form, the CDR3 reads TGCGCCAGCAGCCAGGTGGTGGCAACGGGGTTGACGAATGAAAAACTGTTTTTT. The chain recombines TRBV4-1 with TRBJ1-4; D gene uncertain. The germline CDR1 and CDR2 sequences are MGHRA and YSYEKL. The CDR3 length is 18 residues. The V gene lost 3 bases and the J gene lost 5 bases, with 22 bases spanning the gap.

V is TRBV11-2 and J is TRBJ2-2, with D perhaps matching TRBD2 (6 bases). Germline loops: CDR1 SGHAT, CDR2 FQNNGV. The CDR3 spans 18 residues. The V end was cut by 2 bases, the J end by 0 bases, with 16 bases between. The DNA for the CDR3 is TGTGCCAGCAGCTTACGTAGCGGATTACACGCGAACACCGGGGAGCTGTTTTTT. Translation: CASSLRSGLHANTGELFF.

This rearrangement joins TRBV24-1 to TRBJ1-5; 7 nucleotides align to TRBD1. The CDR3 has 16 amino acids. In germline, CDR1 is KGHDR, CDR2 SFDVKD. The J segment lost 6 bases and the V segment lost 3 bases, leaving 10 bases of the junction unmatched. The CDR3, as DNA: TGTGCCACCAGTGATACAACAGGGGTGAGGGGTCAGCCCCAGCATTTT. Protein product: CATSDTTGVRGQPQHF.

To note about this clonotype: One junction end does not reproduce the germline sequence, and a read error may be involved. V is TRBV12-3 or TRBV12-4 and J is TRBJ2-4; TRBD2 matches 11 bases. This CDR3 has 17 residues. Here the CDR3 reads CAGSLGGLAVVRNIQYF. CDR3 DNA: TGTGCCGGCAGTTTGGGGGGACTAGCGGTTGTTAGAAACATTCAGTACTTC.

Ten or more counts support this clonotype. The chain employs TRBV6-1 and TRBJ2-7; no clear D gene. V lost 7 bases to trimming and J lost 2 bases, with 15 bases between them. Germline CDR1 reads MNHNS; CDR2 reads SASEGT. The CDR3 covers 14 residues. Here the CDR3 DNA reads TGTGCCAGCACCCAAGGGCACGGGCCCTACGAGCAGTACTTC. Translated, it gives CASTQGHGPYEQYF.

This clonotype was seen more than once but under ten times. The chain employs TRBV6-6 and TRBJ2-3; 13 bases match TRBD2. CDR1 and CDR2 from the germline V gene are MNHNY and SVGAGI (reference sequence). CDR3 length: 17 residues. The V and J ends lost 1 base and 3 bases, in that order; junction bases with no gene match: 4. Written as DNA, the CDR3 is TGTGCCAGCAGTTACTTACTAGCGGGGGGGCGGACAGATACGCAGTATTTT. Translated, it gives CASSYLLAGGRTDTQYF.

This clonotype was observed at least ten times. This chain joins TRBV7-8 and TRBJ1-2; 11 nucleotides match TRBD1. This CDR3 region has 14 residues. Germline V gives CDR1 SGHVS, CDR2 FQNEAQ. The V gene end was trimmed by 4 bases and the J gene end by 14 bases; junction bases not matched to a gene: 12. The CDR3 loop is CASSSPGQGERCTF. The CDR3 bases are TGTGCCAGCAGCTCTCCGGGACAGGGGGAAAGGTGTACCTTC.

This chain uses TRBV19 with TRBJ1-2; D is ambiguous. Per germline, CDR1 LNHDA and CDR2 SQIVND (reference sequence). V lost 7 bases to trimming and J lost 3 bases, with 15 bases between them. The CDR3 is 14 amino acids. CDR3 in DNA: TGTGCCAGTATGCCAAGGCAGGACCACTATGGCTACACCTTC. Its translation is CASMPRQDHYGYTF.

V and J are TRBV27 and TRBJ1-2; D uncertain. The V end was cut by 2 bases, the J end by 4 bases, with 11 bases between. CDR3 size: 14 residues. From germline, CDR1 is MNHEY and CDR2 SMNVEV (reference sequence). In DNA, the CDR3 is TGTGCCAGCAGTTTAGGTACTATGGGCTATGGCTACACCTTC. It encodes CASSLGTMGYGYTF.

This clonotype occurred many times. The V gene is TRBV5-1, the J gene TRBJ2-3; D uncertain. V was cut by 0 bases and J by 4 bases, with 9 bases left in between. Germline CDR1 and CDR2: SGHRS and YFSETQ. CDR3 length: 14 residues. CDR3 sequence (DNA): TGCGCCAGCAGCTTGGGAATCAACTCAGATACGCAGTATTTT. Translating gives CASSLGINSDTQYF.

This clonotype showed up many times. V and J are TRBV12-3 or TRBV12-4 and TRBJ2-7; maybe TRBD1 (8 bases). V was clipped by 6 bases and J by 5 bases, with 20 bases between them. The CDR3 covers 15 residues. The CDR3 DNA is TGTGCCAGCAGCCTGTACAGGGGGGGTAGCGACGAGCAGTACTTC. Its protein is CASSLYRGGSDEQYF.

This clonotype is categorized as medium-sized. The rearrangement joins TRBV6-6 to TRBJ2-3, with D perhaps matching TRBD2 (6 bases). Germline values: CDR1 MNHNY, CDR2 SVGAGI (reference sequence). The CDR3 runs 13 residues. V dropped 2 bases and J dropped 5 bases, with 8 bases sitting between them. The CDR3 DNA reads as TGTGCCAGCAGTTACGGGGGGATAGATACGCAGTATTTT. Translation: CASSYGGIDTQYF.

This clonotype has ten or more counts. V and J are TRBV11-2 and TRBJ2-4, with 8 nucleotides matching TRBD2. Germline assignment: CDR1 SGHAT and CDR2 FQNNGV. The trim removed 2 bases at V and 6 bases at J, leaving 6 bases unmatched. The CDR3 runs 15 residues. The CDR3 DNA reads TGTGCCAGCAGCTTATATGGGACTAGACGAAACATTCAGTACTTC. Translation gives CASSLYGTRRNIQYF.

This clonotype showed up just a few times. This sequence joins TRBV28 and TRBJ2-3; D gene ambiguous. The germline V and J ends were trimmed by 6 bases and 2 bases, with 6 bases remaining between them. Germline loops: CDR1 MDHEN, CDR2 SYDVKM. This CDR3 is 12 amino acids long. CDR3 DNA: TGTGCCAGCAGCGTCCTCACAGATACGCAGTATTTT. Translation: CASSVLTDTQYF.